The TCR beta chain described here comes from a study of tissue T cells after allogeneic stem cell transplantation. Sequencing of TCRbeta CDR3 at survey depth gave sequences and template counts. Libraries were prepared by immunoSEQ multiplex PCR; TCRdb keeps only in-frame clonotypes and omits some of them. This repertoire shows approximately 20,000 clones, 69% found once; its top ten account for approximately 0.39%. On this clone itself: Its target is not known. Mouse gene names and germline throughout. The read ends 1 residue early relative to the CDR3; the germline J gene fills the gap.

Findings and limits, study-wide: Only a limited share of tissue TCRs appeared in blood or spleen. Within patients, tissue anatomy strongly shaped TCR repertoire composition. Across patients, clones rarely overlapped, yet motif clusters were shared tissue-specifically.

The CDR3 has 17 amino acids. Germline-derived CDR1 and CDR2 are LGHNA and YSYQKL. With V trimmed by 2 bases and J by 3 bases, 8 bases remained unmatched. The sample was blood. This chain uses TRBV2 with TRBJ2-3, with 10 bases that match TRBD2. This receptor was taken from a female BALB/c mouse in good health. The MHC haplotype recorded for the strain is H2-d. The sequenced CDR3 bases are TGTGCCAGCAGCCAAATGACTGGGGGGCGGAGAGCAGAAACGCTGTAT. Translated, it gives CASSQMTGGRRAETLY. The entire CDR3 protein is CASSQMTGGRRAETLYF.